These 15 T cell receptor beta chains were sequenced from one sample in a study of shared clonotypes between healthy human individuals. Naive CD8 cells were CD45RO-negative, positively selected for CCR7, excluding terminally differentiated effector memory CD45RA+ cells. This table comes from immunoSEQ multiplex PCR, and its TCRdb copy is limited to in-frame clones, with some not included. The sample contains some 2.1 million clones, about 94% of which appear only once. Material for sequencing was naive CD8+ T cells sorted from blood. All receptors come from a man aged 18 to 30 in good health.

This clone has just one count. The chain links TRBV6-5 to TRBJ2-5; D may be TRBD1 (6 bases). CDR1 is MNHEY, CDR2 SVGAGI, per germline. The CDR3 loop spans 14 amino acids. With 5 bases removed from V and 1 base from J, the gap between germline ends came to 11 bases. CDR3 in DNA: TGTGCCAGCAGTCCCCGGACAGTCCAAGAGACCCAGTACTTC. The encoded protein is CASSPRTVQETQYF.

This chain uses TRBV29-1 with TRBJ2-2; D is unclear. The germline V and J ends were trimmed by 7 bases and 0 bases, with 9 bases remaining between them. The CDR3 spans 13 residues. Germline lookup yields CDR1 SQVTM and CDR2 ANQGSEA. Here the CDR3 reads CSAQSANTGELFF. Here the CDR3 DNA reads TGCAGCGCCCAATCAGCGAACACCGGGGAGCTGTTTTTT.

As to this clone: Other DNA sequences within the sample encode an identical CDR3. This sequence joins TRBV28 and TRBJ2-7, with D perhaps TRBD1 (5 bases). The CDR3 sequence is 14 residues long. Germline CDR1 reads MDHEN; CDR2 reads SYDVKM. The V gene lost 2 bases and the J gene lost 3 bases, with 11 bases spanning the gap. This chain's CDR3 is CASSLGDSYYEQYF. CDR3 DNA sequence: TGTGCCAGCAGTTTAGGTGACAGTTACTACGAGCAGTACTTC.

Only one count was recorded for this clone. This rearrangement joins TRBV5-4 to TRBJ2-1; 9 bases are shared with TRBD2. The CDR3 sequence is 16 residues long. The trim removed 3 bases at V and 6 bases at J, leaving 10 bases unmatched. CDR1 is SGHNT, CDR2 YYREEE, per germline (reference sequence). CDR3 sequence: CASSWGLGLAGNEQFF. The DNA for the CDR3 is TGTGCCAGCAGCTGGGGTCTGGGACTAGCTGGCAATGAGCAGTTCTTC.

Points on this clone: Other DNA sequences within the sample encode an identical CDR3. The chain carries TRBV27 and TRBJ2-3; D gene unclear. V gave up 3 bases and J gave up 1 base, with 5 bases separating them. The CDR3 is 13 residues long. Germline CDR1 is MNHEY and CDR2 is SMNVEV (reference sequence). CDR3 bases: TGTGCCAGCAGTTTGGCAGGCACAGATACGCAGTATTTT. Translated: CASSLAGTDTQYF.

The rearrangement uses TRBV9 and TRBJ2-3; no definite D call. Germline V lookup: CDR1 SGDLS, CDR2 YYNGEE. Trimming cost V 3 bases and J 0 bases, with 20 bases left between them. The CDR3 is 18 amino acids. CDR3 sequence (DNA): TGTGCCAGCAGCGCCACAACCCGGGCCTCACCAAGCACAGATACGCAGTATTTT. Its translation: CASSATTRASPSTDTQYF.

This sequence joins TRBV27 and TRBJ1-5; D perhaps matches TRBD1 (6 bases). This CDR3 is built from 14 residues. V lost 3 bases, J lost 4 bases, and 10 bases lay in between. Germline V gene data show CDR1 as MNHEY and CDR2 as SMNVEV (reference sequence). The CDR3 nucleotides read TGTGCCAGCAGTTTGGACAGACATAATCAGCCCCAGCATTTT. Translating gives CASSLDRHNQPQHF.

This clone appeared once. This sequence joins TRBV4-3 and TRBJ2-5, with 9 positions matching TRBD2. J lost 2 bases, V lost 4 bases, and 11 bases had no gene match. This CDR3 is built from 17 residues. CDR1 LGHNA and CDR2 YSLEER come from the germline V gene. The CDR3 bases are TGCGCCAGCAGCCCCGCGCCCGCGGGAGGGGGGCAAGAGACCCAGTACTTC. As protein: CASSPAPAGGGQETQYF.

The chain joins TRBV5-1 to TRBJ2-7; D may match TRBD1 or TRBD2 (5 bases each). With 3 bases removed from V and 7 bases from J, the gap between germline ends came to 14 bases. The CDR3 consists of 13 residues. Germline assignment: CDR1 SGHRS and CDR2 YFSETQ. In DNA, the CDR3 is TGCGCCAGCAGCTGGGGGAACTCGCGGGAGCAGTACTTC. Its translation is CASSWGNSREQYF.

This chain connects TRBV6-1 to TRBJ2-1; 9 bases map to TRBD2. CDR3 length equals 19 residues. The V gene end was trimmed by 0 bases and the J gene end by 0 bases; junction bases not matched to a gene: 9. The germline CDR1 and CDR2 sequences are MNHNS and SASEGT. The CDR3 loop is CASSEAFSGSLSSYNEQFF. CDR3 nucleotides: TGTGCCAGCAGTGAAGCGTTTAGCGGGAGCCTGAGCTCCTACAATGAGCAGTTCTTC.

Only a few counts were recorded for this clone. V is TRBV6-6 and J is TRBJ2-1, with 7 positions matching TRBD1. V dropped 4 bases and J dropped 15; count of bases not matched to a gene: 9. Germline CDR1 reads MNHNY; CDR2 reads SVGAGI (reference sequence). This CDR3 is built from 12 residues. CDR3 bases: TGTGCCAGCAGTTTCCCGGGACAGTTGCCGTTCTTC. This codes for CASSFPGQLPFF.

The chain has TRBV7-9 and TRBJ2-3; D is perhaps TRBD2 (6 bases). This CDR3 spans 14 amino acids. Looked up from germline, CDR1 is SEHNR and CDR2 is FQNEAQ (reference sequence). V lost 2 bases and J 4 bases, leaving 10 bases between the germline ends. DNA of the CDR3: TGTGCCAGCAGCTTACAGGGAGGTGCAGATACGCAGTATTTT. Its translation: CASSLQGGADTQYF. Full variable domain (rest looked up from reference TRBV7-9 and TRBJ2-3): DTGVSQNPRHKITKRGQNVTFRCDPISEHNRLYWYRQTLGQGPEFLTYFQNEAQLEKSRLLSDRFSAERPKGSFSTLEIQRTEQGDSAMYLCASSLQGGADTQYFGPGTRLTVL.

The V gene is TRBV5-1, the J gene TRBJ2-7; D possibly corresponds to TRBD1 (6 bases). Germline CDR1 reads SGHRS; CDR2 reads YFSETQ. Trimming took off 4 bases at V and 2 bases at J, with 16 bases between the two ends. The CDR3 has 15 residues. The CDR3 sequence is CASSPRDTGTYEQYF. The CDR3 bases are TGCGCCAGCAGCCCCCGGGACACGGGGACCTACGAGCAGTACTTC. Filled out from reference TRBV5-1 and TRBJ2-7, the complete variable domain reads KAGVTQTPRYLIKTRGQQVTLSCSPISGHRSVSWYQQTPGQGLQFLFEYFSETQRNKGNFPGRFSGRQFSNSRSEMNVSTLELGDSALYLCASSPRDTGTYEQYFGPGTRLTVT.

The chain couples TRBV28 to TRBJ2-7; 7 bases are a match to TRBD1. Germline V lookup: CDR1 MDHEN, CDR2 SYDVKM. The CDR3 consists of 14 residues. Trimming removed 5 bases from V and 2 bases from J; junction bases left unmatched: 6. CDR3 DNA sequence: TGTGCCAGCAGTCCCGGACAGGCTACCTACGAGCAGTACTTC. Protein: CASSPGQATYEQYF.

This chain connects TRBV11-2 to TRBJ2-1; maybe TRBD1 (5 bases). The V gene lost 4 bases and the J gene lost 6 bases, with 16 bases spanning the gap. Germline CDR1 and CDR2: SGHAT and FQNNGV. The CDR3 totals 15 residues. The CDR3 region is CASSSGHKEINEQFF. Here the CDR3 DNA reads TGTGCCAGCAGCTCCGGACACAAGGAAATCAATGAGCAGTTCTTC.